These T cell receptor beta chains were read from a single sample in a study of beta chain features in type 1 diabetes. Only in-frame clones appear in the TCRdb table, and some are missing; sequencing was by immunoSEQ multiplex PCR. Of 360,000 or so clones in the sample, around 20% were seen once. What was sequenced was naive CD4+ T cells from blood. The receptors come from a woman aged 18-29 years in good health. Both conserved end residues are part of each CDR3.

V	J	CDR3
TRBV18	TRBJ2-5	CASSLAGTRQETQYF
TRBV29-1	TRBJ1-2	CSVDKTGFFRF
TRBV19	TRBJ2-1	CASSSSGTSGRAEQFF
TRBV7-9	TRBJ1-5	CASSRTGGGNQPQHF
TRBV9	TRBJ1-2	CASSVGPGYGYTF
TRBV5-6	TRBJ2-1	CASSQLLRVYNEQFF
TRBV14	TRBJ1-2	CASSQGLNYGYTF
TRBV9	TRBJ2-2	CASTIAGGPFGELFF
TRBV29-1	TRBJ1-2	CSVDPVKGANYGYTF
TRBV28	TRBJ1-4	CASSPRGDRGHGLFF
TRBV18	TRBJ1-5	CASSPGEDQPQHF
TRBV4-3	TRBJ1-4	CASSQVGYSRRVIEKLFF
TRBV11-2	TRBJ2-5	CASRRGTFKETQYF
TRBV19	TRBJ1-1	CASTRQGNSNTEAFF
TRBV29-1	TRBJ2-1	CSARDRLSYNEQFF
TRBV5-1	TRBJ2-1	CASSLAVEQFF
TRBV29-1	TRBJ1-4	CSVMTTRPREKLFF
TRBV30	TRBJ1-4	CAWSASTGLREKLFF
TRBV4-2	TRBJ1-2	CASSHYEGDGYTF
TRBV4-2	TRBJ2-5	CASSQPPVSETQYF
TRBV5-1	TRBJ2-7	CASSLAEVSYEQYF
TRBV9	TRBJ2-1	CASSVLSGGNNEQFF